This T cell receptor beta chain was captured by sequencing in a study of T-cell reconstitution after alpha-beta-depleted transplantation in children. The germline CDR1 and CDR2 sequences are SGHNT and YENEEA. With 2 bases clipped from V and 3 bases from J, the junction kept 18 bases outside the gene matches. This CDR3 spans 19 amino acids. Using unique molecular identifiers, the investigators prepared the TCRbeta library. TCRdb re-derived calls from the PCR reads in MiXCR, one entry per CDR3 protein. The sample lists 300,000 to 400,000 distinct CDR3 sequences, about 14% occurring once. This clonotype has at least ten counts.

This chain connects TRBV11-3 to TRBJ1-1; 7 bases map to TRBD1. The TCR originated in a human donor who donated a stem cell graft to a child with Fanconi anemia. This specimen was PBMCs, taken from the stem cell graft. The CDR3 DNA sequence: TGTGCCAGCAGCTTATCAAAAGGGCAGGGGGTGGTTCCGGACACTGAAGCTTTCTTT. It yields the protein CASSLSKGQGVVPDTEAFF.